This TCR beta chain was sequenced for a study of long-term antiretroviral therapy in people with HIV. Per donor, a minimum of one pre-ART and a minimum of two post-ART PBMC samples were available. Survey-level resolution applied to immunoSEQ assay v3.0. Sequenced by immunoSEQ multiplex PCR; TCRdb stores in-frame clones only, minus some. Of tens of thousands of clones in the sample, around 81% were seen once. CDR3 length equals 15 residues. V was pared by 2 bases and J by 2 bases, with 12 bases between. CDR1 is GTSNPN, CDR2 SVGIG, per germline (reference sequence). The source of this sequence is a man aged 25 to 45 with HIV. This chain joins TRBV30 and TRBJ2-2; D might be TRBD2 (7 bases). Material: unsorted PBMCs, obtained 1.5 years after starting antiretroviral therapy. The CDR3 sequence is CAWSQRGGNTGELFF. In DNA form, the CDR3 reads TGTGCCTGGAGTCAAAGGGGGGGTAACACCGGGGAGCTGTTTTTT.